A selection of T cell receptor beta chains follows, all from one sample in a study of regulatory T cells in long-lasting Graves disease. From the multiplex PCR reads, TCRdb called clonotypes with MiXCR, one entry per CDR3 protein. The sample lists around 480,000 distinct CDR3 sequences, 15% to 20% occurring once. The data also belong to a second study, concerning T cells in Graves' hyperthyroidism and ophthalmopathy.

The starting material was peripheral blood mononuclear cells (PBMCs), obtained at new diagnosis, from a patient treated with antithyroid drugs. Every receptor here comes from a man aged 40-49 years with Graves disease. The CDR3 runs from the conserved cysteine through the conserved F or W. Fields, in order: J gene, CDR3 length, D gene, clone size, V gene, CDR3 DNA, CDR3 protein. A D gene is named only where the DNA matches it firmly. Only part of the rows carry a size: once, few, many, or a class if the clone is expanded.

j_call: TRBJ1-2; cdr3_length: 16; d_call: NA; clone_size: few; v_call: TRBV9; cdr3_nt: TGTGCCAGCAGCCCGCGTGACGTGTTGTACAACTATGGCTACACCTTC; cdr3_aa: CASSPRDVLYNYGYTF
j_call: TRBJ1-5; cdr3_length: 15; d_call: NA; clone_size: many; v_call: TRBV7-2; cdr3_nt: TGTGCCAGCAGCTTAGTTTCGGGACAACCTCAGCCCCAGCATTTT; cdr3_aa: CASSLVSGQPQPQHF
j_call: TRBJ2-7; cdr3_length: 14; d_call: NA; clone_size: NA; v_call: TRBV19; cdr3_nt: TGTGCCAGTAGTCTCGGGACGGACGGCTACGAGCAGTACTTC; cdr3_aa: CASSLGTDGYEQYF
j_call: TRBJ1-5; cdr3_length: 12; d_call: NA; clone_size: few; v_call: TRBV7-8; cdr3_nt: TGTGCCAGCAGCTTAAATAATCAGCCCCAGCATTTT; cdr3_aa: CASSLNNQPQHF
j_call: TRBJ1-5; cdr3_length: 14; d_call: NA; clone_size: few; v_call: TRBV6-2/TRBV6-3; cdr3_nt: TGTGCCAGCAGTGTACATACCCTCTATCAGCCCCAGCATTTT; cdr3_aa: CASSVHTLYQPQHF
j_call: TRBJ2-1; cdr3_length: 13; d_call: TRBD2; clone_size: many; v_call: TRBV9; cdr3_nt: TGTGCCGCCCGGGGGACTAGCGACAATGAGCAGTTCTTC; cdr3_aa: CAARGTSDNEQFF
j_call: TRBJ2-7; cdr3_length: 15; d_call: NA; clone_size: many; v_call: TRBV7-9; cdr3_nt: TGTGCCAGCACCTTGGGAGGCGACGGCCTATCCGAGCAGTACTTC; cdr3_aa: CASTLGGDGLSEQYF
j_call: TRBJ2-1; cdr3_length: 13; d_call: NA; clone_size: few; v_call: TRBV24-1; cdr3_nt: TGTGCCACCAGACGAAGGATCCGGGATGAGCAGTTCTTC; cdr3_aa: CATRRRIRDEQFF
j_call: TRBJ1-5; cdr3_length: 14; d_call: NA; clone_size: many; v_call: TRBV28; cdr3_nt: TGTGCCAGCAGTGGGGCGGTTAGCAATCAGCCCCAGCATTTT; cdr3_aa: CASSGAVSNQPQHF
j_call: TRBJ1-5; cdr3_length: 16; d_call: TRBD1; clone_size: few; v_call: TRBV6-1; cdr3_nt: TGTGCCAGCAGTGAAACGACAGGGAGGACCAATCAGCCCCAGCATTTT; cdr3_aa: CASSETTGRTNQPQHF
j_call: TRBJ2-5; cdr3_length: 16; d_call: TRBD2; clone_size: many; v_call: TRBV5-1; cdr3_nt: TGCGCCAGCAGCTCTTCTAGCGGGGACTGGCAAGAGACCCAGTACTTC; cdr3_aa: CASSSSSGDWQETQYF
j_call: TRBJ1-5; cdr3_length: 14; d_call: NA; clone_size: few; v_call: TRBV20-1; cdr3_nt: TGCAGTGCTAGAGAAAGGCAGACGTCCCGGCCCCAGCATTTT; cdr3_aa: CSARERQTSRPQHF
j_call: TRBJ2-3; cdr3_length: 11; d_call: NA; clone_size: many; v_call: TRBV28; cdr3_nt: TGTGCCAGCAGTCTCCCCCCTACGCAGTATTTT; cdr3_aa: CASSLPPTQYF
j_call: TRBJ1-2; cdr3_length: 14; d_call: NA; clone_size: NA; v_call: TRBV25-1; cdr3_nt: TGTGCCAGCAGTGACCGTTTGGGTAGCGGTGGCTACACCTTC; cdr3_aa: CASSDRLGSGGYTF
j_call: TRBJ1-2; cdr3_length: 12; d_call: NA; clone_size: many; v_call: TRBV7-9; cdr3_nt: TGTGCCAGCAGCCCATATAACTATGGCTACACCTTC; cdr3_aa: CASSPYNYGYTF
j_call: TRBJ1-2; cdr3_length: 15; d_call: NA; clone_size: many; v_call: TRBV11-2; cdr3_nt: TGTGCCAGCAGCTTATCCGACACAGTTAACTATGGCTACACCTTC; cdr3_aa: CASSLSDTVNYGYTF
j_call: TRBJ2-2; cdr3_length: 13; d_call: NA; clone_size: NA; v_call: TRBV30; cdr3_nt: TGTGCCTGGAACGCCCTGGAAACCGGGGAGCTGTTTTTT; cdr3_aa: CAWNALETGELFF
j_call: TRBJ1-3; cdr3_length: 16; d_call: NA; clone_size: NA; v_call: TRBV29-1; cdr3_nt: TGCAGCGTTGACAAAGGGGCAGGGACCTCTGGAAACACCATATATTTT; cdr3_aa: CSVDKGAGTSGNTIYF
j_call: TRBJ1-5; cdr3_length: 17; d_call: NA; clone_size: many; v_call: TRBV6-5; cdr3_nt: TGTGCCAGCAGTTACATTTTCAGGGGAAATGGCAATCAGCCCCAGCATTTT; cdr3_aa: CASSYIFRGNGNQPQHF
j_call: TRBJ1-1; cdr3_length: 12; d_call: NA; clone_size: many; v_call: TRBV20-1; cdr3_nt: TGCAGTGCTAGTAAGACAGGTGGGGAAGCTTTCTTT; cdr3_aa: CSASKTGGEAFF
j_call: TRBJ2-1; cdr3_length: 13; d_call: NA; clone_size: few; v_call: TRBV11-1; cdr3_nt: TGTGCCAGCAGCACCGGAGGCCCGCTTGAGCAGTTCTTC; cdr3_aa: CASSTGGPLEQFF
j_call: TRBJ1-1; cdr3_length: 14; d_call: NA; clone_size: many; v_call: TRBV30; cdr3_nt: TGTGCCTGGAGGGCCGACAGATGGGGCACTGAAGCTTTCTTT; cdr3_aa: CAWRADRWGTEAFF
j_call: TRBJ2-7; cdr3_length: 14; d_call: NA; clone_size: NA; v_call: TRBV19; cdr3_nt: TGTGCCAGTAGTATAGACGCTTCCCTCTACGAGCAGTACTTC; cdr3_aa: CASSIDASLYEQYF
j_call: TRBJ2-2; cdr3_length: 14; d_call: NA; clone_size: NA; v_call: TRBV3-1; cdr3_nt: TGTGCCAGCAGCCTCGGAAGGATTGCCGGGGAGCTGTTTTTT; cdr3_aa: CASSLGRIAGELFF
j_call: TRBJ2-3; cdr3_length: 14; d_call: TRBD1; clone_size: few; v_call: TRBV3-1; cdr3_nt: TGTGCCAGCAGCCCAACAGGGGTTAGGGATACGCAGTATTTT; cdr3_aa: CASSPTGVRDTQYF
j_call: TRBJ2-3; cdr3_length: 13; d_call: NA; clone_size: NA; v_call: TRBV20-1; cdr3_nt: TGCAGTGCTAGGGTTCAGCGCACAGATACGCAGTATTTT; cdr3_aa: CSARVQRTDTQYF
j_call: TRBJ1-5; cdr3_length: 15; d_call: NA; clone_size: NA; v_call: TRBV12-5; cdr3_nt: TGTGCTAGTGTTTGGGGGGCTTCGAGCAATCAGCCCCAGCATTTT; cdr3_aa: CASVWGASSNQPQHF
j_call: TRBJ2-7; cdr3_length: 13; d_call: TRBD1; clone_size: many; v_call: TRBV2; cdr3_nt: TGTGCCAGCAGTGAGGGACAGGGGTTCGAGCAGTACTTC; cdr3_aa: CASSEGQGFEQYF
j_call: TRBJ2-5; cdr3_length: 12; d_call: NA; clone_size: many; v_call: TRBV11-3; cdr3_nt: TGTGCCAGCAGCTGGGCAGAAGAGACCCAGTACTTC; cdr3_aa: CASSWAEETQYF
j_call: TRBJ2-7; cdr3_length: 11; d_call: NA; clone_size: NA; v_call: TRBV6-2/TRBV6-3; cdr3_nt: TGTGCCCTCGGGGGTCTCGGCGAGCAGTACTTC; cdr3_aa: CALGGLGEQYF
j_call: TRBJ2-7; cdr3_length: 16; d_call: TRBD1; clone_size: NA; v_call: TRBV6-1; cdr3_nt: TGTGCCAGCACCTACCACCGGGACAGAGCCTCTCGGGAGCAGTACTTC; cdr3_aa: CASTYHRDRASREQYF
j_call: TRBJ2-1; cdr3_length: 14; d_call: NA; clone_size: many; v_call: TRBV30; cdr3_nt: TGTGCCTGGAGTCGCCAGGAAATTGACAATGAGCAGTTCTTC; cdr3_aa: CAWSRQEIDNEQFF
j_call: TRBJ2-1; cdr3_length: 15; d_call: TRBD2; clone_size: many; v_call: TRBV5-1; cdr3_nt: TGTGCCAGCAGCTTAGGGAGCGGGAGTACGAATGAGCAGTTCTTC; cdr3_aa: CASSLGSGSTNEQFF
j_call: TRBJ2-3; cdr3_length: 15; d_call: TRBD2; clone_size: many; v_call: TRBV2; cdr3_nt: TGTGCCAGCAGTGAAGAAGCGGGAGATTTCGGTACGCAGTATTTT; cdr3_aa: CASSEEAGDFGTQYF
j_call: TRBJ2-3; cdr3_length: 14; d_call: TRBD2; clone_size: many; v_call: TRBV20-1; cdr3_nt: TGCAGTGCTAGGGGTAGCGGGCGATCAGATACGCAGTATTTT; cdr3_aa: CSARGSGRSDTQYF
j_call: TRBJ2-3; cdr3_length: 13; d_call: NA; clone_size: few; v_call: TRBV15; cdr3_nt: TGTGCCACCAGCAGAGAAGGCCCAGATACGCAGTATTTT; cdr3_aa: CATSREGPDTQYF
j_call: TRBJ1-1; cdr3_length: 14; d_call: NA; clone_size: NA; v_call: TRBV9; cdr3_nt: TGTGCCAGCAGCGCCGGACACTTGAACACTGAAGCTTTCTTT; cdr3_aa: CASSAGHLNTEAFF
j_call: TRBJ2-7; cdr3_length: 13; d_call: TRBD2; clone_size: NA; v_call: TRBV14; cdr3_nt: TGTGCCAGCAGCCAATCGGGAGGCTCCGAGCAGTACTTC; cdr3_aa: CASSQSGGSEQYF
j_call: TRBJ1-2; cdr3_length: 13; d_call: NA; clone_size: many; v_call: TRBV28; cdr3_nt: TGTGCCACATGGACAGTCACTAACTATGGCTACACCTTC; cdr3_aa: CATWTVTNYGYTF
j_call: TRBJ2-7; cdr3_length: 16; d_call: NA; clone_size: many; v_call: TRBV5-1; cdr3_nt: TGCGCCAGCAGCTTGGACCACGGGGGAGCGACCTACGAGCAGTACTTC; cdr3_aa: CASSLDHGGATYEQYF
j_call: TRBJ1-2; cdr3_length: 13; d_call: NA; clone_size: NA; v_call: TRBV6-2/TRBV6-3; cdr3_nt: TGTGCCAGCAGCCGCGCGGGGGGGGAGGGCTACACCTTC; cdr3_aa: CASSRAGGEGYTF
j_call: TRBJ2-7; cdr3_length: 17; d_call: TRBD2; clone_size: many; v_call: TRBV6-2/TRBV6-3; cdr3_nt: TGTGCCAGCAGTTCACTAGCGGGAGGCCTACTAGCTCGGGAGCAGTACTTC; cdr3_aa: CASSSLAGGLLAREQYF
j_call: TRBJ2-7; cdr3_length: 17; d_call: NA; clone_size: many; v_call: TRBV7-2; cdr3_nt: TGTGCCAGCAATCCCTTCGGGGAGCGGAGAACCTTTTACGAGCAGTACTTC; cdr3_aa: CASNPFGERRTFYEQYF
j_call: TRBJ2-5; cdr3_length: 14; d_call: NA; clone_size: many; v_call: TRBV12-3/TRBV12-4; cdr3_nt: TGTGCCAGCAGTTTAGCGTCGGGGGAAGAGACCCAGTACTTC; cdr3_aa: CASSLASGEETQYF
j_call: TRBJ2-2; cdr3_length: 17; d_call: TRBD2; clone_size: few; v_call: TRBV7-9; cdr3_nt: TGTGCCAGCAGCTCCCGGACTAGCGGGGGAGACACCGGGGAGCTGTTTTTT; cdr3_aa: CASSSRTSGGDTGELFF
j_call: TRBJ2-1; cdr3_length: 16; d_call: NA; clone_size: many; v_call: TRBV7-2; cdr3_nt: TGTGCCAGCAGCTTAGGGGTTGCGGGGATCTACAATGAGCAGTTCTTC; cdr3_aa: CASSLGVAGIYNEQFF
j_call: TRBJ1-5; cdr3_length: 14; d_call: NA; clone_size: NA; v_call: TRBV6-4; cdr3_nt: TGTGCCAGCAGCCGGGGCCTTGGGAATCAGCCCCAGCATTTT; cdr3_aa: CASSRGLGNQPQHF
j_call: TRBJ2-7; cdr3_length: 15; d_call: TRBD2; clone_size: many; v_call: TRBV10-1; cdr3_nt: TGCGCCAGCAGTCCCGGGGCTAGCGGGACGGGAGAGCAGTACTTC; cdr3_aa: CASSPGASGTGEQYF
j_call: TRBJ2-7; cdr3_length: 14; d_call: NA; clone_size: NA; v_call: TRBV15; cdr3_nt: TGTGCCACCAGCAGAGATACTGCCCAGTCTCGGGAGTACTTC; cdr3_aa: CATSRDTAQSREYF
j_call: TRBJ2-7; cdr3_length: 18; d_call: TRBD2; clone_size: many; v_call: TRBV5-1; cdr3_nt: TGCGCCAGCAGCCCGGTTGGAGCGCCGGGACTAAGCTCCTACGAGCAGTACTTC; cdr3_aa: CASSPVGAPGLSSYEQYF
j_call: TRBJ2-1; cdr3_length: 14; d_call: NA; clone_size: many; v_call: TRBV19; cdr3_nt: TGTGCCAGTAGTTTGGGGGAGAGGAACAATGAGCAGTTCTTC; cdr3_aa: CASSLGERNNEQFF
j_call: TRBJ1-6; cdr3_length: 14; d_call: NA; clone_size: many; v_call: TRBV30; cdr3_nt: TGTGCCTGGAGTGTACACAGGGAGAATTCACCCCTCCACTTT; cdr3_aa: CAWSVHRENSPLHF
j_call: TRBJ1-1; cdr3_length: 16; d_call: TRBD1; clone_size: few; v_call: TRBV10-3; cdr3_nt: TGTGCCATCAGTGGGGGCAGGGGGCGCGGGAACACTGAAGCTTTCTTT; cdr3_aa: CAISGGRGRGNTEAFF